These 14 T cell receptor beta chains originate from one sample sequenced in a study of cytomegalovirus exposure and HLA in healthy donors. The PCR used 60 Vbeta and 13 Jbeta primers. The table came from immunoSEQ multiplex PCR; TCRdb's copy has only in-frame clones and leaves some out. Of some 170,000 clones detected, 70% to 80% appear once; the ten largest clones hold around 1%. What was sequenced was PBMCs. The receptors originated from a woman between 40 and 50 years old in good health and CMV-seronegative.

V usage is TRBV18 and J usage is TRBJ2-7; D call uncertain. The CDR3 has 12 residues. CDR1 KGHSH and CDR2 LQKENI come from the germline V gene. V shed 3 bases and J shed 3 bases, with 6 bases lying between them. In nucleotides, the CDR3 is TGTGCCAGCTCACCGGTCGGCTACGAGCAGTACTTC. Translating gives CASSPVGYEQYF.

The chain couples TRBV11-2 to TRBJ1-2; D not resolved. From germline, CDR1 is SGHAT and CDR2 FQNNGV. Trimming took off 4 bases at V and 8 bases at J, with 11 bases between the two ends. This CDR3 comprises 12 residues. CDR3 in DNA: TGTGCCAGCAGCTCCCCCAAAACAGGCTACACCTTC. It is translated as CASSSPKTGYTF.

The gene calls are TRBV28 and TRBJ2-1, with TRBD1 matching 11 bases. The CDR3 runs 14 residues. V lost 8 bases, J lost 2 bases, and 2 bases stayed unmatched. Germline CDR1 reads MDHEN; CDR2 reads SYDVKM. The CDR3 spells CASGGQGAYNEQFF. In nucleotides, the CDR3 is TGTGCCAGCGGGGGACAGGGGGCCTACAATGAGCAGTTCTTC.

This chain connects TRBV29-1 to TRBJ1-1; unclear D gene. The V gene lost 1 base and the J gene lost 3 bases, with 6 bases spanning the gap. Germline CDR1 SQVTM, CDR2 ANQGSEA. CDR3 size: 12 residues. DNA for the CDR3: TGCAGCGTTGAAGTGTCGTACACTGAAGCTTTCTTT. Protein: CSVEVSYTEAFF.

The rearrangement joins TRBV30 to TRBJ2-7; tentatively, D is TRBD2 (6 bases). Trimming stripped 8 bases from V and 4 bases from J, with 18 bases between. The germline CDR1 and CDR2 sequences are GTSNPN and SVGIG (reference sequence). The CDR3 sequence is 13 residues long. CDR3 nucleotide sequence: TGTGCCGGATCGCGGACTAACTATTACGAGCAGTACTTC. Translated, it gives CAGSRTNYYEQYF.

The chain carries TRBV19 and TRBJ2-3; 9 bases agree with TRBD2. Germline V gene data show CDR1 as LNHDA and CDR2 as SQIVND (reference sequence). Unmatched junction bases numbered 4, after V lost 4 bases and J lost 2 bases. The length of the CDR3 is 15 residues. CDR3 in DNA: TGTGCCAGTAGTACGGCTAGCGGGAACACAGATACGCAGTATTTT. Translating gives CASSTASGNTDTQYF. Supplemented by reference TRBV19 and TRBJ2-3, the full variable domain reads DGGITQSPKYLFRKEGQNVTLSCEQNLNHDAMYWYRQDPGQGLRLIYYSQIVNDFQKGDIAEGYSVSREKKESFPLTVTSAQKNPTAFYLCASSTASGNTDTQYFGPGTRLTVL.

The chain links TRBV6-1 to TRBJ1-5; 7 nucleotides agree with TRBD1. Unmatched junction bases numbered 0, after V lost 3 bases and J lost 1 base. This CDR3 spans 14 amino acids. Germline V gene sequence: CDR1 MNHNS, CDR2 SASEGT. CDR3 in DNA: TGTGCCAGCAGTGAGGGACAGAGCAATCAGCCCCAGCATTTT. This sequence encodes CASSEGQSNQPQHF.

The rearrangement joins TRBV5-1 to TRBJ2-7; TRBD1 matches at 7 bases. The CDR3 has 14 amino acids. Germline V lookup: CDR1 SGHRS, CDR2 YFSETQ. The trim removed 4 bases at V and 6 bases at J, leaving 10 bases unmatched. CDR3 bases: TGCGCCAGCAGCACCGGAGAGACAGGGCTCGAGCAGTACTTC. This gives the protein CASSTGETGLEQYF.

The genes are TRBV11-2 and TRBJ2-3, with a weak D call TRBD2 (7 bases). The V gene's germline CDR1 is SGHAT and CDR2 FQNNGV. The CDR3 loop spans 15 amino acids. Trimming stripped 2 bases from V and 0 bases from J, with 9 bases between. DNA of the CDR3: TGTGCCAGCAGCTTAAGGGGGGGAAGCACAGATACGCAGTATTTT. Its translation is CASSLRGGSTDTQYF.

The gene calls are TRBV6-1 and TRBJ2-7; no reliable D call. V lost 1 base to trimming and J lost 3 bases, with 4 bases between them. This CDR3 region has 12 residues. The germline gives CDR1 MNHNS, CDR2 SASEGT. The CDR3 DNA follows: TGTGCCAGCAGTGAAGACTACTACGAGCAGTACTTC. Translation gives CASSEDYYEQYF.

V and J are TRBV7-8 and TRBJ1-2, with D possibly being TRBD1 (5 bases). V lost 3 bases and J lost 8, with 16 bases in between. CDR3 length: 14 amino acids. Germline V CDR1 and CDR2: SGHVS, FQNEAQ. The CDR3 sequence: CASSLEAGFGGYTF. The DNA for the CDR3 is TGTGCCAGCAGCTTGGAAGCAGGGTTTGGCGGCTACACCTTC. Together with reference TRBV7-8 and TRBJ1-2, the CDR3 gives the full variable domain: GAGVSQSPRYKVAKRGQDVALRCDPISGHVSLFWYQQALGQGPEFLTYFQNEAQLDKSGLPSDRFFAERPEGSVSTLKIQRTQQEDSAVYLCASSLEAGFGGYTFGSGTRLTVV.

This sequence joins TRBV27 and TRBJ2-7; 9 positions agree with TRBD1. With 8 bases clipped from V and 4 bases from J, the junction kept 15 bases outside the gene matches. The CDR3 runs to 16 residues. The germline gives CDR1 MNHEY, CDR2 SMNVEV (reference sequence). The CDR3 nucleotides are TGTGCCAGCCGAGGGAGTGAACAGGGGGCGCCGTACGAGCAGTACTTC. This translates into CASRGSEQGAPYEQYF.

This clone was found once. The gene calls are TRBV28 and TRBJ1-1; D may be TRBD1 (6 bases). Germline CDR1 reads MDHEN; CDR2 reads SYDVKM. Trimming took 2 bases from V and 4 from J, leaving 11 bases between them. The CDR3 has 14 amino acids. CDR3 nucleotide sequence: TGTGCCAGCAGTTTAGGGGGCGGGAGCACTGAAGCTTTCTTT. Translated, it gives CASSLGGGSTEAFF. The variable domain in full, completed from reference TRBV28 and TRBJ1-1, reads DVKVTQSSRYLVKRTGEKVFLECVQDMDHENMFWYRQDPGLGLRLIYFSYDVKMKEKGDIPEGYSVSREKKERFSLILESASTNQTSMYLCASSLGGGSTEAFFGQGTRLTVV.

This clone was counted between two and nine times. The gene calls are TRBV7-9 and TRBJ1-2, with 8 bases lining up with TRBD1. J lost 3 bases, V lost 2 bases, and 5 bases had no gene match. The CDR3 is 15 residues long. CDR1 is SEHNR and CDR2 is FQNEAQ in the germline V gene (reference sequence). The CDR3 nucleotides read TGTGCCAGCAGCTTATCCGGGACAGGCCACTATGGCTACACCTTC. Its translation: CASSLSGTGHYGYTF.